Shown below are 5 T cell receptor beta chains from a single sample sequenced in a study of regulatory T cells in long-lasting Graves disease. Assembly of TCR beta libraries relied on iRepertoire HTBI primers together with Arm-PCR of CDR3 regions. TCRdb redid the calling of the multiplex PCR reads with MiXCR, one entry per CDR3 protein. This sample has over 450,000 distinct CDR3 sequences; about 12% occur once, and the top ten carry over 7%. Time point of the sample: newly diagnosed GD, antithyroid drugs for less than 3 months. From RNA extracted from PBMCs, the TCR library was made. The same data also went into a second study, on T cells in Graves' hyperthyroidism and ophthalmopathy.

This specimen consisted of peripheral blood mononuclear cells (PBMCs), obtained at new diagnosis, from a patient treated with antithyroid drugs. Receptors originate from a woman aged 30 to 39 with Graves disease.

There are many counts of this clonotype. The rearrangement links TRBV2 to TRBJ2-1; no clear D. Germline V gives CDR1 SNHLY, CDR2 FYNNEI. Deletions cut 2 bases from V and 2 bases from J, with 7 bases between. The CDR3 runs 14 residues. The CDR3 reads CASSEIGAYNEQFF. CDR3 DNA: TGTGCCAGCAGTGAAATAGGCGCCTACAATGAGCAGTTCTTC.

The rearrangement uses TRBV4-1 and TRBJ1-1; TRBD1 is a possible D gene (5 bases). CDR1 and CDR2 from the germline V gene are MGHRA and YSYEKL. The CDR3 length is 14 residues. V lost 1 base and J 2 bases, leaving 8 bases between the germline ends. The DNA of the CDR3 is TGCGCCAGCAGCCAAGGGACACTTAACACTGAAGCTTTCTTT. Translating gives CASSQGTLNTEAFF.

The chain links TRBV6-1 to TRBJ2-3; D not resolved. The V and J ends lost 8 bases and 4 bases respectively, with 22 bases between them. The CDR3 is 16 amino acids. Germline CDR1 is MNHNS and CDR2 is SASEGT. The CDR3 region is CASSTPDWPRADTQYF. CDR3 DNA: TGTGCCAGCTCAACACCAGACTGGCCTCGGGCAGATACGCAGTATTTT.

This clonotype has a count of ten or more. The rearrangement joins TRBV15 to TRBJ2-3; 9 bases align to TRBD2. CDR1 and CDR2 from the germline V gene are LNHNV and YYDKDF (reference sequence). The junction had 11 bases not matched to a gene; V was cut back by 4 bases and J by 6 bases. The CDR3 contains 16 residues. CDR3 amino acids: CATSTSRASGMDTQYF. In DNA, the CDR3 is TGTGCCACCAGCACCTCCCGGGCTAGCGGGATGGATACGCAGTATTTT.

A word on this clonotype: A read error may be the cause here, since a much bigger clone is one base away. The chain carries TRBV18 and TRBJ1-2; D is ambiguous. There are 13 residues in the CDR3. CDR1 and CDR2 from the germline V gene are KGHSH and LQKENI. The CDR3 sequence: CATAPLSNYGHTF. The CDR3 coding sequence is TGTGCCACCGCACCCCTCTCTAACTATGGCCACACCTTC.